These 17 T cell receptor beta chains came from one sample sequenced in a study of control samples from healthy donors and cancer patients. Libraries were prepared by immunoSEQ multiplex PCR; TCRdb keeps only in-frame clonotypes and omits some of them. The data contain tens of thousands of clones, 84% of them seen just once; the ten biggest clones take up roughly 16%. Sequencing input: blood. The source is a man between 50 and 59 years old in good health.

This clone was counted a few times. The chain recombines TRBV3-1 (or the pseudogene TRBV3-2) with TRBJ2-1; D not certain. Germline-derived CDR1 and CDR2 are LGHDT and YNNKEL (reference sequence). The CDR3 contains 12 residues. Between the trimmed V and J ends, which lost 1 base and 7 bases, there was a span of 5 bases. Written as DNA, the CDR3 is TGTGCCAGCAGCCAAGCCCAGAATGAGCAGTTCTTC. This codes for CASSQAQNEQFF.

This chain uses TRBV19 with TRBJ2-2; 7 bases map to TRBD1. Unmatched junction bases numbered 12, after V lost 0 bases and J lost 8 bases. The CDR3 is 17 amino acids. The germline gives CDR1 LNHDA, CDR2 SQIVND (reference sequence). CDR3 in amino acids: CASSIDLTATGWGELFF. In DNA form, the CDR3 reads TGTGCCAGTAGTATAGACCTAACCGCGACAGGGTGGGGGGAGCTGTTTTTT.

V usage is TRBV27 and J usage is TRBJ1-4; D is undetermined. V lost 6 bases to trimming and J lost 3 bases, with 14 bases between them. Germline V lookup: CDR1 MNHEY, CDR2 SMNVEV (reference sequence). This CDR3 comprises 15 residues. In nucleotides, the CDR3 is TGTGCCAGCAGGACGGCCAAAGCAGCTAATGAAAAACTGTTTTTT. Translating gives CASRTAKAANEKLFF.

J is TRBJ1-1 and V is TRBV2; D gene unclear. The germline V and J ends were trimmed by 5 bases and 2 bases, with 9 bases remaining between them. Germline lookup yields CDR1 SNHLY and CDR2 FYNNEI. The CDR3 runs to 13 residues. For the CDR3, the DNA is TGTGCCAGCAGTTCAGACTCTAACACTGAAGCTTTCTTT. Protein sequence: CASSSDSNTEAFF.

The CDR3 sequence: CASSSLGQSGQPQHF. The CDR3 nucleotides are TGTGCCAGCAGCTCCCTCGGACAGTCGGGTCAGCCCCAGCATTTT. This chain connects TRBV5-6 to TRBJ1-5; D may be TRBD1 (6 bases). CDR3 length: 15 residues. Germline CDR1 and CDR2: SGHDT and YYEEEE. V was shortened by 3 bases and J by 6 bases, with 16 bases between the two germline ends.

This clone was seen a few times. The V gene is TRBV21-1, the J gene TRBJ1-1; TRBD1 is the table's D call and was not checked against the DNA. TRBV21-1 is a pseudogene segment. This CDR3 is built from 18 residues. In DNA, the CDR3 is TGTGCCAGCAGAGCCAAACAGGGTCTGACCCCCCGACGGACTGAAGCTTTCTTT. It is translated as CASRAKQGLTPRRTEAFF.

The chain carries TRBV19 and TRBJ1-6; 7 bases agree with TRBD1. This CDR3 region has 13 residues. The V gene's germline CDR1 is LNHDA and CDR2 SQIVND (reference sequence). J was trimmed by 5 bases and V by 9 bases; bases with no gene match: 4. The CDR3 DNA is TGTGCCAGCAGAGACAGGGATAATTCACCCCTCCACTTT. Translation gives CASRDRDNSPLHF.

This clone was observed a single time. The same CDR3 can be traced to other DNA sequences in this sample. V usage is TRBV30 and J usage is TRBJ2-2; D possibly corresponds to TRBD2 (5 bases). Germline CDR1 GTSNPN, CDR2 SVGIG (reference sequence). This CDR3 contains 14 residues. Trimming removed 3 bases at V and 6 bases at J, with 14 bases between. CDR3 coding DNA: TGTGCCTGGAGGGGTGGGAGAGGCGCCGGGGAGCTGTTTTTT. It translates to CAWRGGRGAGELFF.

The chain couples TRBV19 to TRBJ2-3; D remains ambiguous. Trimming left V 5 bases short and J 5 bases short, with 14 bases between. From germline, CDR1 is LNHDA and CDR2 SQIVND (reference sequence). The CDR3 sequence is 14 residues long. The CDR3 nucleotides read TGTGCCAGTAGTCTGGAGCAGTACGGAGATACGCAGTATTTT. Translating gives CASSLEQYGDTQYF. Full variable domain (rest looked up from reference TRBV19 and TRBJ2-3): DGGITQSPKYLFRKEGQNVTLSCEQNLNHDAMYWYRQDPGQGLRLIYYSQIVNDFQKGDIAEGYSVSREKKESFPLTVTSAQKNPTAFYLCASSLEQYGDTQYFGPGTRLTVL.

The chain links TRBV28 to TRBJ2-3, with 13 bases lining up with TRBD2. Losses at the gene ends were 5 bases for V and 5 bases for J; bases not matched to a gene: 10. The CDR3 totals 17 residues. Germline-derived CDR1 and CDR2 are MDHEN and SYDVKM. CDR3: CASSPMTSGRLGDTQYF. The DNA for the CDR3 is TGTGCCAGCAGTCCGATGACTAGCGGGAGGCTGGGAGATACGCAGTATTTT.

This chain uses TRBV11-2 with TRBJ2-3; no clear D gene. V gave up 3 bases and J gave up 4 bases, with 11 bases separating them. CDR1 is SGHAT, CDR2 FQNNGV, per germline. The CDR3 loop spans 14 amino acids. The CDR3, as DNA: TGTGCCAGCAGCTTGGACGTATTCTCAGATACGCAGTATTTT. Protein: CASSLDVFSDTQYF.

The CDR3 is CASSPRAITGNTIYF. DNA for the CDR3: TGTGCCAGCAGCCCCCGGGCTATTACTGGAAACACCATATATTTT. The chain couples TRBV14 to TRBJ1-3; no clear D. Per the germline V gene, CDR1 is SGHDN and CDR2 is FVKESK. Trimming shortened V by 4 bases and J by 2 bases, and 12 bases separated the two germline ends. CDR3 length: 15 amino acids.

On this clone itself: This sample includes further DNA sequences coding for the same CDR3. Here the CDR3 DNA reads TGTGCCAGCAGTGCCTCCTACGAGCAGTACTTC. Translation: CASSASYEQYF. The chain couples TRBV2 to TRBJ2-7; D is undetermined. Germline V gene lookup returns CDR1 SNHLY and CDR2 FYNNEI. Trimming removed 4 bases at V and 0 bases at J, with 1 base between. The CDR3 loop spans 11 amino acids.

This clone turned up a few times. The V gene is TRBV30, the J gene TRBJ1-5, with TRBD1 matching 7 bases. The trim removed 2 bases at V and 8 bases at J, leaving 3 bases unmatched. The germline V gene has CDR1 GTSNPN and CDR2 SVGIG (reference sequence). The CDR3 is 12 amino acids. This CDR3 reads CAWSPDREPQHF. For the CDR3, the DNA is TGTGCCTGGAGTCCCGACAGGGAGCCCCAGCATTTT.

The gene calls are TRBV20-1 and TRBJ2-7; TRBD2 matches at 7 bases. This CDR3 is built from 10 residues. J gave up 6 bases and V 5 bases, and 1 base lay outside the gene matches. Germline-derived CDR1 and CDR2 are DFQATT and SNEGSKA (reference sequence). In nucleotides, the CDR3 is TGCAGTGCTGGCGGGGGCGAGCAGTACTTC. This encodes CSAGGGEQYF.

V gene TRBV19 combines with J gene TRBJ1-1; D is perhaps TRBD1 (5 bases). The germline CDR1 and CDR2 sequences are LNHDA and SQIVND (reference sequence). The CDR3 runs to 12 residues. V shed 7 bases and J shed 6 bases, with 12 bases lying between them. CDR3 coding DNA: TGTGCCAGTACCCAGGGATTTGCTGAAGCTTTCTTT. Amino acids: CASTQGFAEAFF.

This rearrangement joins TRBV5-1 to TRBJ2-5, with TRBD1 matching over 7 bases. Germline trimming cut 4 bases from V and 5 bases from J; bases unmatched to any gene: 11. Germline lookup yields CDR1 SGHRS and CDR2 YFSETQ. The CDR3 runs to 15 residues. For the CDR3, the DNA is TGCGCCAGCAGCATAACAGGGGCTAAGCAGGAGACCCAGTACTTC. It encodes CASSITGAKQETQYF.